The text below deals with one T cell receptor (beta chain). The data were taken from a study of cytomegalovirus exposure and HLA in healthy donors. Study summary: An early data release held some 89 million unique TCRs from HLA-typed donors.

A multiplex PCR was run with 60 Vbeta primers and 13 Jbeta primers. The data were produced by immunoSEQ multiplex PCR, yet TCRdb's version contains in-frame clones alone and is incomplete. The sample carries some 150,000 clones, about 78% recorded once. This CDR3 has 15 amino acids. Germline loops: CDR1 SGHTA, CDR2 FQGTGA. Between the trimmed V and J ends, which lost 5 bases and 4 bases, there was a span of 18 bases. The sample taken for sequencing was PBMCs. The V and J genes are TRBV7-3 and TRBJ2-7, with D hard to call. The sequence came from a man aged 18 to 29 in good health and CMV-seronegative. The CDR3 DNA follows: TGTGCCAGCAGCCCAGCAAGCCCACTAAAGTACGAGCAGTACTTC. Its protein is CASSPASPLKYEQYF.